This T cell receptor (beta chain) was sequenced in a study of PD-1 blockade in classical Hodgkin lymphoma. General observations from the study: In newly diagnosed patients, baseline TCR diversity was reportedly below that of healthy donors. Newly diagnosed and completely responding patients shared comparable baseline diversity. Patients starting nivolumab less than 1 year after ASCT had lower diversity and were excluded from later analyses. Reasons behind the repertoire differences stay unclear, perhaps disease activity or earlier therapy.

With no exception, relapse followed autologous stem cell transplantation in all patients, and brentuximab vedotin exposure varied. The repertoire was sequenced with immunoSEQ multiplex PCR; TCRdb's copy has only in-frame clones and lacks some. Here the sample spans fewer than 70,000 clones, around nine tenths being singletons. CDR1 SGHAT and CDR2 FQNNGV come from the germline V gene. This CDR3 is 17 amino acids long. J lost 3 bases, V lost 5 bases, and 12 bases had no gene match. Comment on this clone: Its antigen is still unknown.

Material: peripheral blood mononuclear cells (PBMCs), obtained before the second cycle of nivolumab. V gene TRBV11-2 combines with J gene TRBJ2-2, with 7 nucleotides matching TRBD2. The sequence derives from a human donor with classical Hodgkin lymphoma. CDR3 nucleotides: TGTGCCAGCAGCCCCAGGAGGTCTAGCGGCTACACCGGGGAGCTGTTTTTT. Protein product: CASSPRRSSGYTGELFF.